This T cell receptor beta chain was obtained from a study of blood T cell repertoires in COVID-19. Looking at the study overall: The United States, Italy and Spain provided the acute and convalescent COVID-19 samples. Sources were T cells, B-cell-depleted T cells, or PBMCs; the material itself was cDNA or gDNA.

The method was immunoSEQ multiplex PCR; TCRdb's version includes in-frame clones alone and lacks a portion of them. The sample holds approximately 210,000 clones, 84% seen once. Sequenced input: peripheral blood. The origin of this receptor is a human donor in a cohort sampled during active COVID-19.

CDR3 in amino acids: CASSLAQSYNEQFF. The DNA for the CDR3 is TGTGCCAGCAGTTTAGCACAGTCCTACAATGAGCAGTTCTTC. The chain combines TRBV28 with TRBJ2-1; no definite D call. Between the trimmed V and J ends, which lost 2 bases and 1 base, there was a span of 6 bases. Germline assignment: CDR1 MDHEN and CDR2 SYDVKM. CDR3 size: 14 residues.